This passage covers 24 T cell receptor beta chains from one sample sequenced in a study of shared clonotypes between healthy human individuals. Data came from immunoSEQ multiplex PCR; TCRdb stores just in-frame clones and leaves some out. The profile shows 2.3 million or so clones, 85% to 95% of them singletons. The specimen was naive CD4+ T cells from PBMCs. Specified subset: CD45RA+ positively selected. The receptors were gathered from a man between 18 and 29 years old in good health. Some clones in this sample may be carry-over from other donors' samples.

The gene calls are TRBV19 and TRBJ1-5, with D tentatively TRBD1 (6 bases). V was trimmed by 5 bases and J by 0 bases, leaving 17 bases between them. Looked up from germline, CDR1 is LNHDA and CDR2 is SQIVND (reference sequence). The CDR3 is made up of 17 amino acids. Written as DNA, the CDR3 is TGTGCCAGTAGTCGCTTTACCGGGACACTTAGCAATCAGCCCCAGCATTTT. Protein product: CASSRFTGTLSNQPQHF.

CDR3 coding DNA: TGTGCCAGCAGCAAACCGGACGGGCGGCACAATCAGCCCCAGCATTTT. This gives the protein CASSKPDGRHNQPQHF. V gene TRBV21-1 combines with J gene TRBJ1-5. TRBV21-1 is tagged as a pseudogene. The CDR3 is made up of 16 amino acids.

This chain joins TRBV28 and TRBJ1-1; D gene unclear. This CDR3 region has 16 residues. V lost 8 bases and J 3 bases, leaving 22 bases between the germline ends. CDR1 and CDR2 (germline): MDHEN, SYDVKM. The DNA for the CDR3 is TGTGCCAGCTTGTTACGGACTGCTGCGCCCCACACTGAAGCTTTCTTT. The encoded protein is CASLLRTAAPHTEAFF.

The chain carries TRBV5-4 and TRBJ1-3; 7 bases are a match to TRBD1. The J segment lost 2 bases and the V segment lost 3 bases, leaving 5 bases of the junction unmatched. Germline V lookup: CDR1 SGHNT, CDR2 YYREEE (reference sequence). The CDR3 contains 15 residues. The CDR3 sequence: CASSSQGVPGNTIYF. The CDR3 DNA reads TGTGCCAGCAGCTCCCAGGGGGTACCTGGAAACACCATATATTTT.

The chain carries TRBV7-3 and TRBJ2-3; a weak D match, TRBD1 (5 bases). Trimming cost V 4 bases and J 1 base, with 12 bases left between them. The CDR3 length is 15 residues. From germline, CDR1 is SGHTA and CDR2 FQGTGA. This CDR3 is CASSSFRERTDTQYF. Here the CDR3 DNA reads TGTGCCAGCAGCTCCTTCAGGGAACGCACAGATACGCAGTATTTT. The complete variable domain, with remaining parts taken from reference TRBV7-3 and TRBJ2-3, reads GAGVSQTPSNKVTEKGKYVELRCDPISGHTALYWYRQSLGQGPEFLIYFQGTGAADDSGLPNDRFFAVRPEGSVSTLKIQRTERGDSAVYLCASSSFRERTDTQYFGPGTRLTVL.

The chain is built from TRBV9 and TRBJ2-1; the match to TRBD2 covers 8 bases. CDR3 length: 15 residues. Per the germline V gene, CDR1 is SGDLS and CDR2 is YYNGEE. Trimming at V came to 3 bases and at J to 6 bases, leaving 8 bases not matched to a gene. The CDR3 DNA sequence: TGTGCCAGCAGCGGACTACCGGGACTAGGCAATGAGCAGTTCTTC. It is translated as CASSGLPGLGNEQFF.

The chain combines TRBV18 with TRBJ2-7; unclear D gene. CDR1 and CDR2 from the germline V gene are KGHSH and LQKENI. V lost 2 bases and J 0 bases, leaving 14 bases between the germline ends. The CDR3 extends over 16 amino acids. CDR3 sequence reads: CASSPSPTSSSYEQYF. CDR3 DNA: TGTGCCAGCTCACCATCACCCACCTCAAGCTCCTACGAGCAGTACTTC.

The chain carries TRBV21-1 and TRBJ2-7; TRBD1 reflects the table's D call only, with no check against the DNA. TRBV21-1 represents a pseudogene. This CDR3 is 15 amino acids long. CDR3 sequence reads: CASSSRTGGFQEQYF. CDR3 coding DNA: TGTGCCAGCAGCAGTCGGACAGGGGGCTTTCAGGAGCAGTACTTC.

The CDR3 loop is CASSPGTIRRDGYTF. CDR3 sequence (DNA): TGCGCCAGCAGCCCCGGGACGATTCGAAGAGATGGCTACACCTTC. V usage is TRBV4-1 and J usage is TRBJ1-2; D is perhaps TRBD1 (5 bases). CDR1 is MGHRA and CDR2 is YSYEKL in the germline V gene. The CDR3 is 15 residues long. V dropped 4 bases and J dropped 6 bases, with 18 bases sitting between them.

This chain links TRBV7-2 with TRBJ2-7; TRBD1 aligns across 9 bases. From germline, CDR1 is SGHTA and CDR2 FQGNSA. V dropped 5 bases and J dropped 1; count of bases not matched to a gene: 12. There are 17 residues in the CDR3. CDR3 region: CASSQRKPGTGSYEQYF. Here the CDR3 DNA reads TGTGCCAGCAGCCAACGAAAACCCGGGACAGGGTCCTACGAGCAGTACTTC.

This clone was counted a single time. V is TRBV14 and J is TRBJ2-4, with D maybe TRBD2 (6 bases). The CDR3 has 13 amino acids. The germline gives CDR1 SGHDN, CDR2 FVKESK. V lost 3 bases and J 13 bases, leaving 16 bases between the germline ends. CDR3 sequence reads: CASSHSTTGRQYF. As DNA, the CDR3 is TGTGCCAGCAGCCACTCGACGACCGGGAGACAGTACTTC.

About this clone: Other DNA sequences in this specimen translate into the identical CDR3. The chain's CDR3 is CSVGRANTEAFF. The CDR3 bases are TGCAGCGTTGGCCGGGCGAACACTGAAGCTTTCTTT. The gene calls are TRBV29-1 and TRBJ1-1; D gene ambiguous. This CDR3 region has 12 residues. V lost 4 bases and J 1 base, leaving 7 bases between the germline ends. Germline V lookup: CDR1 SQVTM, CDR2 ANQGSEA. The entire variable domain, with the rest obtained from reference TRBV29-1 and TRBJ1-1, is as follows: SAVISQKPSRDICQRGTSLTIQCQVDSQVTMMFWYRQQPGQSLTLIATANQGSEATYESGFVIDKFPISRPNLTFSTLTVSNMSPEDSSIYLCSVGRANTEAFFGQGTRLTVV.

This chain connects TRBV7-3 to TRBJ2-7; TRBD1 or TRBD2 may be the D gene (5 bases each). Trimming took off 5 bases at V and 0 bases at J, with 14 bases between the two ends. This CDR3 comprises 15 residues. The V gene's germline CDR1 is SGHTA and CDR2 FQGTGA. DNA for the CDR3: TGTGCCAGCAGCGAACTACCGGGACCCTCCTACGAGCAGTACTTC. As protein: CASSELPGPSYEQYF.

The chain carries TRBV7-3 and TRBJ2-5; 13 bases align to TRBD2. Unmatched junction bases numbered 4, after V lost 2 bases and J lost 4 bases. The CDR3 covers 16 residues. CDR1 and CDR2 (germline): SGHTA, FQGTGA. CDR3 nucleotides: TGTGCCAGCAGCTTAGGGACTAGCGGGGAGGGAGAGACCCAGTACTTC. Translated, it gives CASSLGTSGEGETQYF.

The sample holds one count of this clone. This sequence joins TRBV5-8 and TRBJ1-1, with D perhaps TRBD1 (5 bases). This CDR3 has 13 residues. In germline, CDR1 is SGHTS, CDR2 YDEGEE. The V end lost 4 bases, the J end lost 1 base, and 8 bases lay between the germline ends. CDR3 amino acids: CASSLDRNTEAFF. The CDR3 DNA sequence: TGTGCCAGCAGCCTTGACAGGAACACTGAAGCTTTCTTT.

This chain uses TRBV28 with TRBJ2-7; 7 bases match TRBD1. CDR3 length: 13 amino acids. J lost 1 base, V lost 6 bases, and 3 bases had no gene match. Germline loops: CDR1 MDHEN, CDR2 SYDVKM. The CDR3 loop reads CASRRGQSYEQYF. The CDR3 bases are TGTGCCAGCAGACGGGGACAGTCCTACGAGCAGTACTTC.

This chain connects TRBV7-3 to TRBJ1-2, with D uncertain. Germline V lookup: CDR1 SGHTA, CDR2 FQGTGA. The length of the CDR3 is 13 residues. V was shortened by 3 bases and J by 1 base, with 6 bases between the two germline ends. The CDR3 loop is CASSFNDNYGYTF. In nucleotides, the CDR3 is TGTGCCAGCAGCTTTAACGATAACTATGGCTACACCTTC.

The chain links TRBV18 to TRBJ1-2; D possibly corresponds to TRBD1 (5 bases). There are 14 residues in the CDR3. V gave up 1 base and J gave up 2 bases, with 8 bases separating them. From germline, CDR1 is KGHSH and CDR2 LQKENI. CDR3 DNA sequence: TGTGCCAGCTCACCACTAGGGGCGAACTATGGCTACACCTTC. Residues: CASSPLGANYGYTF.

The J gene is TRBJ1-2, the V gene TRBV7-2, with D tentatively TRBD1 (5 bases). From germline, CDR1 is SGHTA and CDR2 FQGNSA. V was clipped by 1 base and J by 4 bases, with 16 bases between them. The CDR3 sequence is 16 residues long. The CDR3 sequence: CASSLVRQGPLYGYTF. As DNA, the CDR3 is TGTGCCAGCAGCTTAGTACGCCAGGGACCTCTCTATGGCTACACCTTC. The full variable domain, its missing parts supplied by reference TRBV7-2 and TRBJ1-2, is GAGVSQSPSNKVTEKGKDVELRCDPISGHTALYWYRQSLGQGLEFLIYFQGNSAPDKSGLPSDRFSAERTGGSVSTLTIQRTQQEDSAVYLCASSLVRQGPLYGYTFGSGTRLTVV.

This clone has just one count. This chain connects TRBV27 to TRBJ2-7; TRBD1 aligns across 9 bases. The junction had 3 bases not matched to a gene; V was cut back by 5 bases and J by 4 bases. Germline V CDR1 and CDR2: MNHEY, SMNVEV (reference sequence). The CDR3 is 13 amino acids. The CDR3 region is CASSRQGVYEQYF. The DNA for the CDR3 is TGTGCCAGCAGTAGACAGGGGGTTTACGAGCAGTACTTC.

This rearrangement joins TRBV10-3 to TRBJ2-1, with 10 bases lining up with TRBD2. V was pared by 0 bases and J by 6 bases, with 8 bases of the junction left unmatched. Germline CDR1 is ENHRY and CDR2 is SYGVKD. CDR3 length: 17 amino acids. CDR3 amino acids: CAISESWLAGVPNEQFF. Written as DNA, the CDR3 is TGTGCCATCAGTGAGTCTTGGCTAGCGGGAGTACCCAATGAGCAGTTCTTC.

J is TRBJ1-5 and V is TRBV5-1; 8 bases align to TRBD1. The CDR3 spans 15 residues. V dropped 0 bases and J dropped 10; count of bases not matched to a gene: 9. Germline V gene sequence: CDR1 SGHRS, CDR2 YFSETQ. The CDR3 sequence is CASSLGGTGEVPQHF. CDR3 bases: TGCGCCAGCAGCTTGGGCGGGACAGGTGAAGTCCCCCAGCATTTT.

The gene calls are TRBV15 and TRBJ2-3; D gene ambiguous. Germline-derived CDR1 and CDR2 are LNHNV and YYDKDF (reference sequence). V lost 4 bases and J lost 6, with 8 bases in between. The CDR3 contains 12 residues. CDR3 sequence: CATSKGGDTQYF. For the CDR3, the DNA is TGTGCCACCAGCAAAGGCGGCGATACGCAGTATTTT.

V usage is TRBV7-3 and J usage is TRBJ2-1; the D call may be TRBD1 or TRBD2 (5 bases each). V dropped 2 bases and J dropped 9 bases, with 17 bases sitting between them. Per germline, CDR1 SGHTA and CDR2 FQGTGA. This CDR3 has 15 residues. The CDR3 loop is CASSLVGDPGVEQFF. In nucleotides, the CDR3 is TGTGCCAGCAGCTTAGTCGGGGACCCCGGGGTTGAGCAGTTCTTC.